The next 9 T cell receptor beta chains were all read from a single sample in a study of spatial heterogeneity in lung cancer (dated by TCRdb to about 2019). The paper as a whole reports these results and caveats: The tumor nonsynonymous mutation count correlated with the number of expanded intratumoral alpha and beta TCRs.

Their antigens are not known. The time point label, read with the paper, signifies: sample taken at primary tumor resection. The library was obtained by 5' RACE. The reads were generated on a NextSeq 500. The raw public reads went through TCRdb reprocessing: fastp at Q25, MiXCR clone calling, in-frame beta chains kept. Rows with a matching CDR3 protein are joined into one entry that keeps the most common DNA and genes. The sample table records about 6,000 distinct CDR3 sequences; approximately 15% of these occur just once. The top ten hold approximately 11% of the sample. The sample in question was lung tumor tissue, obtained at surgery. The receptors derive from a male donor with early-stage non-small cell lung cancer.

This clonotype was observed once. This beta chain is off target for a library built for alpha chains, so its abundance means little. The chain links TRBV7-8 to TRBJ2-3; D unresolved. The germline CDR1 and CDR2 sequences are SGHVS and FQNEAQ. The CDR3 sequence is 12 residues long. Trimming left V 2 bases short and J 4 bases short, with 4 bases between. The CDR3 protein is CASSLPADTQYF. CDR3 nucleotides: TGTGCCAGCAGCTTACCAGCAGATACGCAGTATTTT.

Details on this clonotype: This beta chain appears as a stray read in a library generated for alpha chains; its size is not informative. The CDR3 DNA follows: TGCAGTGCTTCGGACGGCCTTGGGCCCCAGCATTTT. Translating it yields CSASDGLGPQHF. The chain uses TRBV20-1 and TRBJ1-5; no clear D. The CDR3 extends over 12 amino acids. Germline V gene sequence: CDR1 DFQATT, CDR2 SNEGSKA (reference sequence). Deletions cut 5 bases from V and 9 bases from J, with 14 bases between.

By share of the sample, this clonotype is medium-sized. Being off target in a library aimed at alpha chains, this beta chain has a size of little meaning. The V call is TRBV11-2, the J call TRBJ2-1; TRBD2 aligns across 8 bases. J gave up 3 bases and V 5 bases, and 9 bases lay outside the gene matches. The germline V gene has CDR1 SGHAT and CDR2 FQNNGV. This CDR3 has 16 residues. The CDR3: CASSPRKSGSYNEQFF. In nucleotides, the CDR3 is TGTGCCAGCAGCCCCCGGAAAAGCGGGAGCTACAATGAGCAGTTCTTC.

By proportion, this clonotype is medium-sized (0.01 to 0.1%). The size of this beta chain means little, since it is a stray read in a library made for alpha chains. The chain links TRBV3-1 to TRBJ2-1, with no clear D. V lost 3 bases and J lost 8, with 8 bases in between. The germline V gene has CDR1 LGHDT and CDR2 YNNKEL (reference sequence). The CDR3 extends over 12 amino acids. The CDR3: CASSQLSDEQFF. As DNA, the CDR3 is TGTGCCAGCAGCCAGTTGTCAGATGAGCAGTTCTTC.

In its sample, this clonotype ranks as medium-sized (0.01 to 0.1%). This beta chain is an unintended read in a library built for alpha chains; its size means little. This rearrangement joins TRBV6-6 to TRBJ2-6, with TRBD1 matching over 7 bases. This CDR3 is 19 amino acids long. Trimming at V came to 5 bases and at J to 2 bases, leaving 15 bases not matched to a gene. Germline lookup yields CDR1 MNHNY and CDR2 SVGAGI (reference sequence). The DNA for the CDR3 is TGTGCCAGCAGTCTCCGACAGGGTACTAGTCTGACTGGGGCCAACGTCCTGACTTTC. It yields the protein CASSLRQGTSLTGANVLTF.

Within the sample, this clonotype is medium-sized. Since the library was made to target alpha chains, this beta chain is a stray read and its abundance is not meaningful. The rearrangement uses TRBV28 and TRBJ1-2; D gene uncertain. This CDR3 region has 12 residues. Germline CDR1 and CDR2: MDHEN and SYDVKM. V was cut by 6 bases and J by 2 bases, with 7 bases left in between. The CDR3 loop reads CASREDNYGYTF. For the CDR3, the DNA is TGTGCCAGCAGGGAGGACAACTATGGCTACACCTTC.

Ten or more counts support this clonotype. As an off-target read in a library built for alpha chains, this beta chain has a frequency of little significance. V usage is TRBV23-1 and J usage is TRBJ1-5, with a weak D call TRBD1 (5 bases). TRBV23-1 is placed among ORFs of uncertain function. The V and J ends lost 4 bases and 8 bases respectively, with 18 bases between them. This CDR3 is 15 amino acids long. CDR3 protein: CASSRKDKFEEPQHF. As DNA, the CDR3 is TGCGCCAGCAGTCGTAAGGACAAATTTGAGGAGCCCCAGCATTTT.

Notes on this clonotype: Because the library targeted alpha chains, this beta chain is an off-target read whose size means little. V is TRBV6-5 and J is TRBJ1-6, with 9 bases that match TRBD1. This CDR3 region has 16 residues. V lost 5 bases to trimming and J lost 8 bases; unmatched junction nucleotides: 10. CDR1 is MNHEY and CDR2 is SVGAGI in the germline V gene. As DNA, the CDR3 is TGTGCCAGCAGTCCCACGGGACAGGGAATTTATTCACCCCTCCACTTT. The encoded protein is CASSPTGQGIYSPLHF.

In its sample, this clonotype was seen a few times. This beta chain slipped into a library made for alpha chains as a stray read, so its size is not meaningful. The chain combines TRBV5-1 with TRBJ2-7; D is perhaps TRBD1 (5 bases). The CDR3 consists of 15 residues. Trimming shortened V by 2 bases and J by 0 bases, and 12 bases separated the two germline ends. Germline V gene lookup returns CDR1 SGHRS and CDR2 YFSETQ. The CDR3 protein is CASSLDRQSSYEQYF. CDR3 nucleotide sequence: TGCGCCAGCAGCTTAGATCGACAGAGCTCCTACGAGCAGTACTTC.